This T cell receptor beta chain comes out of a study of blood T cell repertoires in COVID-19. From germline, CDR1 is LNHDA and CDR2 SQIVND (reference sequence). This CDR3 region has 15 residues. V lost 7 bases, J lost 0 bases, and 8 bases stayed unmatched. Sequencing was performed with immunoSEQ multiplex PCR; in TCRdb, only in-frame clones are kept and a portion is missing. The data show roughly 150,000 clones, around 87% seen once. The material sequenced was peripheral blood. The V gene is TRBV19, the J gene TRBJ1-1; 7 positions match TRBD1. This TCR derives from a man older than 75 with acute or convalescent COVID-19. CDR3 sequence: CASTGTAIMNTEAFF. DNA for the CDR3: TGTGCCAGTACCGGGACAGCAATAATGAACACTGAAGCTTTCTTT.